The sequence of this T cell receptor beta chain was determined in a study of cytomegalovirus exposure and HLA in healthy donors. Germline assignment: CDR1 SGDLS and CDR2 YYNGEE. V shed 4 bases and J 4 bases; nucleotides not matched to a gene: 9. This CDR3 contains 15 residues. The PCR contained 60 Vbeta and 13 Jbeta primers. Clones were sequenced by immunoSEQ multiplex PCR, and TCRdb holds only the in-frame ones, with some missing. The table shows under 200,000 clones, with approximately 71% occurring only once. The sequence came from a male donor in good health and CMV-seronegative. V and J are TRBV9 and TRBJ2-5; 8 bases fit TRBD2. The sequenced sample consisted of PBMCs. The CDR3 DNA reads TGTGCCAGCAGCCCCACGACTAGCGCCCGAGAGACCCAGTACTTC. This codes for CASSPTTSARETQYF.